This TCR beta chain stems from a study of molecular identifiers for immune sequencing clone quantification. At the level of the study: Split five ways in replicates, RNA from around 18,000 or 91,000 naive CD8 cells had four portions sequenced.

TCRdb itself ran the PCR reads through MiXCR, one entry per CDR3 protein. The table lists about 630,000 distinct CDR3 sequences, roughly 23% of them singletons. CD8+CD4-CCR7+CD45RA+ cells were sorted as naive CD8 T cells. Findings and limits, study-wide: Detectable among approximately 1 million naive cells, according to reports, was Jurkat TCR RNA spiked in from one cell. Shared barcodes on identical TCR molecules could underestimate the sizes of highly expanded clones.

This clonotype was seen only a few times. The antigen is unknown. Per germline, CDR1 LNHDA and CDR2 SQIVND (reference sequence). This CDR3 is 14 amino acids long. V was pared by 5 bases and J by 2 bases, with 13 bases between. The sample taken for sequencing was naive CD8+ T cells from blood, with Jurkat cell RNA spiked in. Subset in this sample: FACS-sorted CD8+CD4-CCR7+CD45RA+ naive T cells. The receptor was isolated from a human donor in good health. Some libraries in this study had Jurkat cell RNA spiked in. The rearrangement uses TRBV19 and TRBJ2-7, with D perhaps matching TRBD1 (6 bases). The CDR3 coding sequence is TGTGCCAGTAGTCTGGACTGGGGGCCCTACGAGCAGTACTTC. It encodes CASSLDWGPYEQYF.